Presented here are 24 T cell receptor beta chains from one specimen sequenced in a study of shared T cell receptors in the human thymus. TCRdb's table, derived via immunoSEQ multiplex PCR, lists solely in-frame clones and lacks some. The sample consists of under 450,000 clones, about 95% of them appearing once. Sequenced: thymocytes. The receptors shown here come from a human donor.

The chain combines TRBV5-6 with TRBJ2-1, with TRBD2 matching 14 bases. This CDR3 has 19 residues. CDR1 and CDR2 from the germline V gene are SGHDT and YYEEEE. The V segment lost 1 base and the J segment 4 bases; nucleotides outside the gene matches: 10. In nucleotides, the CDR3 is TGTGCCAGCAGCTTGAGGAAGACTAGCGGGAGGGCGGGGTACAATGAGCAGTTCTTC. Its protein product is CASSLRKTSGRAGYNEQFF.

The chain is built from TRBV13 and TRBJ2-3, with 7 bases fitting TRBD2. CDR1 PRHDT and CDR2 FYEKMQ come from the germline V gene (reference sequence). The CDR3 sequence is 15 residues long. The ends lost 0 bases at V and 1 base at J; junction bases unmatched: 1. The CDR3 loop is CASSLGGRGTDTQYF. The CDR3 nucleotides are TGTGCCAGCAGCTTAGGTGGGAGGGGCACAGATACGCAGTATTTT.

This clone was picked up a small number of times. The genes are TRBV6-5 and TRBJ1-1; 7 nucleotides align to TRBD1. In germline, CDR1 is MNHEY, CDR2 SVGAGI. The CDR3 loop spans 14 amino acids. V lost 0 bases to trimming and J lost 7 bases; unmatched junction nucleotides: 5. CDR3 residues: CASSYSRGRLEAFF. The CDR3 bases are TGTGCCAGCAGTTACTCGAGGGGGCGGCTTGAAGCTTTCTTT.

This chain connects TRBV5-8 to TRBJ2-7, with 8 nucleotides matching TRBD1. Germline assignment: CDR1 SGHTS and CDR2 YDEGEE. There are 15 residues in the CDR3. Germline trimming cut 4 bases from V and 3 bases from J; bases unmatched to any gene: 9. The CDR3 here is CASSQGQDSIYEQYF. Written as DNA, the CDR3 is TGTGCCAGCAGCCAGGGACAGGATAGTATCTACGAGCAGTACTTC.

In DNA, the CDR3 is TGTGCTAGTGGTTTGGATCCCCTGTGGGGCCTCCCTCCCCCGAAGTTGTTTTTT. It is translated as CASGLDPLWGLPPPKLFF. V is TRBV12-5 and J is TRBJ1-4; possible D gene TRBD1, 5 bases. Germline V lookup: CDR1 LGHNT, CDR2 FRNRAP. This CDR3 is 18 amino acids long. Trimming took 1 base from V and 15 from J, leaving 30 bases between them.

The CDR3: CASSLDCSRQSSYEQYF. For the CDR3, the DNA is TGTGCCAGCAGCTTGGATTGTAGCAGGCAGAGCTCCTACGAGCAGTACTTC. This chain links TRBV5-6 with TRBJ2-7; D unclear. V gave up 0 bases and J gave up 0 bases, with 16 bases separating them. The CDR3 extends over 17 amino acids. The V gene's germline CDR1 is SGHDT and CDR2 YYEEEE. The full variable domain, rest sourced from reference TRBV5-6 and TRBJ2-7, is DAGVTQSPTHLIKTRGQQVTLRCSPKSGHDTVSWYQQALGQGPQFIFQYYEEEERQRGNFPDRFSGHQFPNYSSELNVNALLLGDSALYLCASSLDCSRQSSYEQYFGPGTRLTVT.

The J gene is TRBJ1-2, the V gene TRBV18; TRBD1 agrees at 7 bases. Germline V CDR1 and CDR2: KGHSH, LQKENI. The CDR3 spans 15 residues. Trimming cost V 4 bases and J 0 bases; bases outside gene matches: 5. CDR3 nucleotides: TGTGCCAGCTCACAGCTAGACAGGGCTAACTATGGCTACACCTTC. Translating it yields CASSQLDRANYGYTF.

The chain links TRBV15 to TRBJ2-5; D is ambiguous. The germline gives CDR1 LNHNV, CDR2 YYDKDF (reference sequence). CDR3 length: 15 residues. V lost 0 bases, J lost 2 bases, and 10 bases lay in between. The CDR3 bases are TGTGCCACCAGCAGAGATTTTTATTTACAAGAGACCCAGTACTTC. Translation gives CATSRDFYLQETQYF.

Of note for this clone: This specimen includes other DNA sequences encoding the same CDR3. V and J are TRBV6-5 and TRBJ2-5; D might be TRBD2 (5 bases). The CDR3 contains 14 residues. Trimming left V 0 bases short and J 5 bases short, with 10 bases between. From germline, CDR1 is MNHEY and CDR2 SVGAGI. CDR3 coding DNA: TGTGCCAGCAGTTACTCGAGGGTTGGGGAGACCCAGTACTTC. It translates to CASSYSRVGETQYF.

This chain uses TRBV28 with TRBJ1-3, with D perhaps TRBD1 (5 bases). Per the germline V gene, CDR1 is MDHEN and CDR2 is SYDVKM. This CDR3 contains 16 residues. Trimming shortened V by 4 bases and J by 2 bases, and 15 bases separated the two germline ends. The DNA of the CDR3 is TGTGCCAGCAGTTGGAGGATAAGAGGGGCTGGAAACACCATATATTTT. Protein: CASSWRIRGAGNTIYF.

The CDR3 reads CASSLSGGKNIQYF. In DNA, the CDR3 is TGTGCCAGCAGTTTATCAGGGGGCAAAAACATTCAGTACTTC. The chain recombines TRBV27 with TRBJ2-4; D perhaps matches TRBD1 (6 bases). Trimming shortened V by 0 bases and J by 3 bases, and 6 bases separated the two germline ends. The CDR3 extends over 14 amino acids. Germline assignment: CDR1 MNHEY and CDR2 SMNVEV (reference sequence).

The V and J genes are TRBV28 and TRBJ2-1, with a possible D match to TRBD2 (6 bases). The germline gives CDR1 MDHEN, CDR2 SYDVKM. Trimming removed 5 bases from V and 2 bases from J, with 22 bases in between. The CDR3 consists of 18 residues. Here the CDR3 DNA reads TGTGCCAGCAGTAAGGGGACGTTTATTGCGGGAACCTACAATGAGCAGTTCTTC. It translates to CASSKGTFIAGTYNEQFF.

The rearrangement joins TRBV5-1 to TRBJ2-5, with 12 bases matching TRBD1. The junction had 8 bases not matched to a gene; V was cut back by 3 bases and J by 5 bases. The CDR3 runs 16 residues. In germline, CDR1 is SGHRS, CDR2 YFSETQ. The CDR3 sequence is CASSWDRGPGRETQYF. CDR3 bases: TGCGCCAGCAGCTGGGACAGGGGGCCCGGGAGGGAGACCCAGTACTTC.

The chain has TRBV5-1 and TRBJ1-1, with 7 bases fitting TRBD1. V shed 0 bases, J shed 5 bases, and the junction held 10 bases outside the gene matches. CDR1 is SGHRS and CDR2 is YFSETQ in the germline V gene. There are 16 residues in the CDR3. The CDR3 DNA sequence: TGCGCCAGCAGCTTGGGGAAGGGGGCTTATCGGACTGAAGCTTTCTTT. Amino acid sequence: CASSLGKGAYRTEAFF.

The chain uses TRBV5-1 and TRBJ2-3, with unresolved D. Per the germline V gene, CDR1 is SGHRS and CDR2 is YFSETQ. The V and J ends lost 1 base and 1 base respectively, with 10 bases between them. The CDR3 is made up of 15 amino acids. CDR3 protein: CASSLIIGGTDTQYF. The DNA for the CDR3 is TGCGCCAGCAGCTTGATAATAGGTGGCACAGATACGCAGTATTTT.

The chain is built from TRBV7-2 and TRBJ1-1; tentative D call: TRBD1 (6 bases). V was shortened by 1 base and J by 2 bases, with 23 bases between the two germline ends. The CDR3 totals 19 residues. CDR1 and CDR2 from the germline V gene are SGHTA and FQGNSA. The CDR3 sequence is CASSLVPQQGHDGNTEAFF. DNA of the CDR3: TGTGCCAGCAGCTTAGTGCCCCAACAGGGACACGATGGTAACACTGAAGCTTTCTTT.

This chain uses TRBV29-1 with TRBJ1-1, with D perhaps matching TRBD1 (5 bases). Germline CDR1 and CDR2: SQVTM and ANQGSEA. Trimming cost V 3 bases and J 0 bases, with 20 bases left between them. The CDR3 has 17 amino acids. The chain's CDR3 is CSVDGAGGRAMNTEAFF. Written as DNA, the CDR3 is TGCAGCGTTGACGGGGCCGGGGGGAGGGCCATGAACACTGAAGCTTTCTTT.

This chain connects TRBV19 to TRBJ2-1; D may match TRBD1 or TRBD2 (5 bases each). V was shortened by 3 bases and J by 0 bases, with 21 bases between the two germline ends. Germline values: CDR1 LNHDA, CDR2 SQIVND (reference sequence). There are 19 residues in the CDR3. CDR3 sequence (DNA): TGTGCCAGTAGTATGGCAGGGTGTGGGCGGGCCAGCTCCTACAATGAGCAGTTCTTC. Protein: CASSMAGCGRASSYNEQFF. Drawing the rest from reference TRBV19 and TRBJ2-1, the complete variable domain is DGGITQSPKYLFRKEGQNVTLSCEQNLNHDAMYWYRQDPGQGLRLIYYSQIVNDFQKGDIAEGYSVSREKKESFPLTVTSAQKNPTAFYLCASSMAGCGRASSYNEQFFGPGTRLTVL.

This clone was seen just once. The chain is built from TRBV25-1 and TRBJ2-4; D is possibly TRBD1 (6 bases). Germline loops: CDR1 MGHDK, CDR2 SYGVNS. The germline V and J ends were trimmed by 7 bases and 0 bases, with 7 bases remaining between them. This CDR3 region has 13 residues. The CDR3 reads CASTGVAKNIQYF. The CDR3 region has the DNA TGTGCCAGCACAGGGGTAGCCAAAAACATTCAGTACTTC.

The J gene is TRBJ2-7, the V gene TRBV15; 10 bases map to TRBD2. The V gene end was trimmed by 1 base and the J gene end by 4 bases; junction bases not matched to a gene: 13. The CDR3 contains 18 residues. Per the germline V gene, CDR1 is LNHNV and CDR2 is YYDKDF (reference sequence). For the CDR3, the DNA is TGTGCCACCAGCAGAGCAAGGCCCGTTACTAGCGGGAAGTACGAGCAGTACTTC. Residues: CATSRARPVTSGKYEQYF. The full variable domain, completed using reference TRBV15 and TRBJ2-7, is DAMVIQNPRYQVTQFGKPVTLSCSQTLNHNVMYWYQQKSSQAPKLLFHYYDKDFNNEADTPDNFQSRRPNTSFCFLDIRSPGLGDTAMYLCATSRARPVTSGKYEQYFGPGTRLTVT.

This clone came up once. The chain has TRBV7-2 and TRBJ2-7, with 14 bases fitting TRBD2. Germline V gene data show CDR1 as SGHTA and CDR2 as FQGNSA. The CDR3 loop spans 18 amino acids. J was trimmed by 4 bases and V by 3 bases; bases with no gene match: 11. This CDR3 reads CASSLEFGLAGGPYEQYF. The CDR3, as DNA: TGTGCCAGCAGCTTGGAATTCGGACTAGCGGGAGGCCCTTACGAGCAGTACTTC.

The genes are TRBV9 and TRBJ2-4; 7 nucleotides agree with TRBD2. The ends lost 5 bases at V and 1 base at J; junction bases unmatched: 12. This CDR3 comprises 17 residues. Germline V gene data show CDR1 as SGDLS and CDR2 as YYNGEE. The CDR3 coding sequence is TGTGCCAGCAGTGACCGGACTAAGCGGGACGCCAAAAACATTCAGTACTTC. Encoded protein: CASSDRTKRDAKNIQYF.

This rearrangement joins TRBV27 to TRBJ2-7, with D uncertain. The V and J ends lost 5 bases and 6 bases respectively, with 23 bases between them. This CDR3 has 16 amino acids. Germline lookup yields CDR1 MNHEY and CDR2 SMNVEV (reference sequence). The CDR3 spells CASSPHGCAKFCEQYF. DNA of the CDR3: TGTGCCAGCAGTCCCCACGGGTGTGCGAAATTCTGCGAGCAGTACTTC.

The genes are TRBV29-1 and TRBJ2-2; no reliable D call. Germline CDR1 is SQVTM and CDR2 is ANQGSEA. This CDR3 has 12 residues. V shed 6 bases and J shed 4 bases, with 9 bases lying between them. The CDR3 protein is CSVAECTGELFF. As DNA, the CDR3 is TGCAGCGTCGCGGAGTGCACCGGGGAGCTGTTTTTT.